This T cell receptor beta chain stems from a study of T cell repertoires in cytomegalovirus infection (dated by TCRdb to 2018 to 2020). About the study as a whole: Peptide stimulations targeted recently identified HLA-C-restricted CMV epitopes, whose presentation resists viral immunomodulation, together with well-studied HLA-B-restricted epitopes. Because public TCR beta signatures pointed to carriage of CMV infection together with the matching HLA type, the HLA type of each donor mattered for the analysis. The paper's findings and limits, for the study overall: In both this cohort and an independent roughly 330-donor cohort, the cumulative frequency of public TCR beta family members distinguished carriers of CMV infection plus the relevant HLA type. The ex vivo response was dominated by HLA-C-restricted CMV-specific TCR beta clonotypes, and the single most frequent clonotype in two of eight donors was supplied by these HLA-C-restricted clonotypes.

Per the germline V gene (reference sequence), LNHDA is the CDR1 and SQIVND is the CDR2. The cysteine opens and the phenylalanine closes a CDR3 of 11 amino acids. This entry keeps only the CDR3 DNA: 33 bases, framed from base 1. V and J are truncated by 6 bases and 7 bases respectively, leaving an intervening sequence of 9 bases. This specimen's treatment or condition label, interpreted: in vitro stimulation with specific CMV peptide epitopes to enrich CMV-specific T cells. This clonotype was recorded a few times. The antigen it binds to is not known. No clone much larger than this one lies a single base away; base qualities are absent. The sequencing machine was an Illumina HiSeq 1500. TCRdb redid the processing of the public reads, applying fastp at Q25 and MiXCR, and retained in-frame beta chains. Merged by CDR3 protein, the rows form single entries marked with the most common genes and DNA. The sample table records 900,000 to 950,000 distinct CDR3 sequences; roughly 30% of these occur just once. In total, the top ten clones hold roughly 13% of the sample.

This specimen consisted of cultured CD8+ T cells from PBMCs, obtained from culture after CMV antigen stimulation. The receptor chain draws on TRBV19 and TRBJ1-1; the D gene cannot be named for sure. This TCR was recovered from a human donor in good health (CMV status not recorded). Some clones in this sample may be carry-over from other donors' samples. The CDR3 region reads CASRRASEAFF. Read as DNA, the sequence is TGTGCCAGTAGGCGGGCGAGTGAAGCTTTCTTT.